This entry lists 20 T cell receptor beta chains sequenced from one sample in a study of yellow fever vaccine responses in identical twins. TCRdb fed the RT-PCR reads into MiXCR, producing one record per CDR3 protein. The data hold approximately 33,000 distinct CDR3 sequences, with roughly three fifths observed a single time. Sequences were derived from T cells from blood (PBMCs), unsorted or a sorted subset (not recorded which), sampled before or after yellow fever vaccination (not recorded which). Receptors were obtained from a woman between 18 and 29 years old who received the yellow fever vaccine.

The rearrangement uses TRBV11-2 and TRBJ1-1; possible D gene TRBD1, 5 bases. V dropped 0 bases and J dropped 3 bases, with 11 bases sitting between them. The CDR3 length is 15 residues. The germline CDR1 and CDR2 sequences are SGHAT and FQNNGV. CDR3 bases: TGTGCCAGCAGCTTAGATCAGGGCCTCGACACTGAAGCTTTCTTT. Translating gives CASSLDQGLDTEAFF.

There are a few counts of this clonotype. The chain uses TRBV18 and TRBJ2-7, with TRBD1 matching 7 bases. CDR3 size: 13 residues. V lost 4 bases, J lost 5 bases, and 5 bases stayed unmatched. CDR1 and CDR2 from the germline V gene are KGHSH and LQKENI. Here the CDR3 DNA reads TGTGCCAGCTCACGACAGGGAAGTCACGAGCAGTACTTC. Protein: CASSRQGSHEQYF.

This chain uses TRBV5-5 with TRBJ2-7; D may match TRBD1 or TRBD2 (5 bases each). Germline values: CDR1 SGHKS, CDR2 YYEKEE (reference sequence). CDR3 length: 15 amino acids. The V end lost 5 bases, the J end lost 4 bases, and 19 bases lay between the germline ends. CDR3 region: CASRARGTNPYEQYF. CDR3 coding DNA: TGTGCCAGCAGAGCCCGTGGGACGAACCCTTACGAGCAGTACTTC.

V gene TRBV23-1 combines with J gene TRBJ1-2, with D unresolved. TRBV23-1 is an ORF, and what it does is uncertain. Trimming took off 6 bases at V and 4 bases at J, with 15 bases between the two ends. This CDR3 spans 14 amino acids. CDR3 DNA sequence: TGCGCCAGCAGCCATCCGGACGGTGTCTATGGCTACACCTTC. This sequence encodes CASSHPDGVYGYTF.

Comment on this clonotype: The junction differs from germline at one of its ends, possibly a read error. The V call is TRBV11-2, the J call TRBJ2-2; perhaps TRBD2 as D (6 bases). The germline V gene has CDR1 SGHAT and CDR2 FQNNGV. This CDR3 comprises 13 residues. Here the CDR3 reads CASSRTNIGELFF. The CDR3 nucleotides are TGTGCCAGCAGTCGGACTAACATCGGGGAGCTGTTTTTT.

This rearrangement joins TRBV24-1 to TRBJ1-2; D ambiguous. The CDR3 spans 14 residues. Germline V lookup: CDR1 KGHDR, CDR2 SFDVKD. Trimming removed 4 bases from V and 4 bases from J, with 12 bases in between. The CDR3 loop is CATSDIRATYGYTF. The CDR3 region has the DNA TGTGCCACCAGTGACATACGAGCCACCTATGGCTACACCTTC.

The rearrangement uses TRBV18 and TRBJ2-7; D possibly corresponds to TRBD2 (6 bases). The CDR3 spans 16 residues. The ends were cut back, 3 bases at V and 3 bases at J, with 18 bases in the middle. Looked up from germline, CDR1 is KGHSH and CDR2 is LQKENI. The CDR3 spells CASSPTTAGRYYEQYF. The CDR3 nucleotides read TGTGCCAGCTCACCGACAACAGCGGGCCGCTACTACGAGCAGTACTTC. Full variable domain (remainder filled in from reference TRBV18 and TRBJ2-7): NAGVMQNPRHLVRRRGQEARLRCSPMKGHSHVYWYRQLPEEGLKFMVYLQKENIIDESGMPKERFSAEFPKEGPSILRIQQVVRGDSAAYFCASSPTTAGRYYEQYFGPGTRLTVT.

The V gene is TRBV5-1, the J gene TRBJ2-7, with D possibly TRBD2 on 6 matching bases. Per the germline V gene, CDR1 is SGHRS and CDR2 is YFSETQ. CDR3 size: 15 residues. With 4 bases removed from V and 2 bases from J, the gap between germline ends came to 16 bases. In DNA, the CDR3 is TGCGCCAGCAGCGCCACTGGAGCGGGTACCTACGAGCAGTACTTC. Amino acid sequence: CASSATGAGTYEQYF.

The J gene is TRBJ2-2, the V gene TRBV27, with D tentatively TRBD1 (7 bases). With 5 bases removed from V and 0 bases from J, the gap between germline ends came to 13 bases. CDR1 is MNHEY and CDR2 is SMNVEV in the germline V gene (reference sequence). The CDR3 spans 16 residues. The chain's CDR3 is CASSQAGQTNTGELFF. Written as DNA, the CDR3 is TGTGCCAGCAGTCAGGCGGGACAGACGAACACCGGGGAGCTGTTTTTT.

This clonotype has just a few counts. J is TRBJ2-7 and V is TRBV24-1, with D perhaps matching TRBD2 (6 bases). The CDR3 sequence is 13 residues long. Trimming shortened V by 0 bases and J by 6 bases, and 8 bases separated the two germline ends. The V gene's germline CDR1 is KGHDR and CDR2 SFDVKD. DNA of the CDR3: TGTGCCACCAGTGATTTGATGGGACTCGAGCAGTACTTC. Translation gives CATSDLMGLEQYF.

The rearrangement links TRBV28 to TRBJ2-1; D tentatively fits TRBD1 or TRBD2 (5 bases each). There are 14 residues in the CDR3. The V gene lost 2 bases and the J gene lost 5 bases, with 10 bases spanning the gap. Germline-derived CDR1 and CDR2 are MDHEN and SYDVKM. CDR3 DNA: TGTGCCAGCAGTTTAGGGGGTAGGAACAATGAGCAGTTCTTC. It codes for CASSLGGRNNEQFF.

This clonotype was detected only a few times. The genes are TRBV12-3 or TRBV12-4 and TRBJ2-1, with D possibly being TRBD2 (6 bases). Trimming left V 6 bases short and J 9 bases short, with 9 bases between. The CDR3 consists of 11 residues. The CDR3 DNA is TGTGCCAGCAGCTACGGGGGTGAGCAGTTCTTC. Amino acid sequence: CASSYGGEQFF.

The gene calls are TRBV11-3 and TRBJ1-3, with D uncertain. The germline V and J ends were trimmed by 3 bases and 1 base, with 13 bases remaining between them. There are 16 residues in the CDR3. Germline values: CDR1 SGHNT, CDR2 YENEEA. The CDR3: CASSLGNQISGNTIYF. CDR3 nucleotide sequence: TGTGCCAGCAGCTTGGGCAATCAGATTTCTGGAAACACCATATATTTT. Full variable domain (missing parts from reference TRBV11-3 and TRBJ1-3): EAGVVQSPRYKIIEKKQPVAFWCNPISGHNTLYWYLQNLGQGPELLIRYENEEAVDDSQLPKDRFSAERLKGVDSTLKIQPAELGDSAVYLCASSLGNQISGNTIYFGEGSWLTVV.

The chain links TRBV20-1 to TRBJ2-1; 14 bases agree with TRBD2. V dropped 4 bases and J dropped 5; count of bases not matched to a gene: 10. Germline CDR1 is DFQATT and CDR2 is SNEGSKA (reference sequence). The CDR3 has 17 residues. In DNA form, the CDR3 reads TGCAGTGCTATGCCTGGGACTAGCGGGGGCCGAAACAATGAGCAGTTCTTC. Translation gives CSAMPGTSGGRNNEQFF.

The CDR3 DNA sequence: TGCAGTGGCACGGGACAGCTCACAGATACGCAGTATTTT. Residues: CSGTGQLTDTQYF. The chain couples TRBV20-1 to TRBJ2-3; 7 bases line up with TRBD1. Unmatched junction bases numbered 6, after V lost 7 bases and J lost 2 bases. Germline CDR1 and CDR2: DFQATT and SNEGSKA (reference sequence). The CDR3 length is 13 residues.

This clonotype was observed a handful of times. The gene calls are TRBV7-9 and TRBJ2-5; tentatively, D is TRBD2 (5 bases). The germline gives CDR1 SEHNR, CDR2 FQNEAQ (reference sequence). Trimming left V 2 bases short and J 5 bases short, with 12 bases between. The length of the CDR3 is 14 residues. The CDR3 bases are TGTGCCAGCAGCTTAACGGACTCCGCGGAGACCCAGTACTTC. Its translation is CASSLTDSAETQYF.

Judged by abundance, this clonotype is medium-sized. The rearrangement uses TRBV4-2 and TRBJ2-1, with 7 positions matching TRBD1. In germline, CDR1 is LGHNA, CDR2 YNFKEQ. The V and J ends lost 1 base and 5 bases, in that order; junction bases with no gene match: 14. CDR3 length equals 18 residues. The CDR3 DNA reads as TGTGCCAGCAGCCAAGGGACAGGATCAACCCCTTCTAACAATGAGCAGTTCTTC. Protein product: CASSQGTGSTPSNNEQFF.

CDR3: CASSLPSNQPQHF. The CDR3 DNA sequence: TGTGCCAGCAGTTTACCCAGCAATCAGCCCCAGCATTTT. The chain couples TRBV28 to TRBJ1-5; D is ambiguous. The CDR3 runs 13 residues. The V and J ends lost 2 bases and 1 base respectively, with 3 bases between them. Germline lookup yields CDR1 MDHEN and CDR2 SYDVKM.

This clonotype was seen only a few times. The rearrangement links TRBV2 to TRBJ2-3; 7 bases agree with TRBD1. Germline CDR1 and CDR2: SNHLY and FYNNEI. Germline trimming cut 5 bases from V and 7 bases from J; bases unmatched to any gene: 6. The length of the CDR3 is 13 residues. The CDR3 reads CASSRQGTNTQYF. DNA of the CDR3: TGTGCCAGCAGTCGACAGGGAACGAATACGCAGTATTTT.

This clonotype was seen more than once but under ten times. The rearrangement joins TRBV5-6 to TRBJ1-6; the D is unclear. V was trimmed by 1 base and J by 0 bases, leaving 8 bases between them. Germline-derived CDR1 and CDR2 are SGHDT and YYEEEE. The CDR3 consists of 16 residues. CDR3 in DNA: TGTGCCAGCAGCTTGTGGGTTAGCTCCTATAATTCACCCCTCCACTTT. Translated: CASSLWVSSYNSPLHF.